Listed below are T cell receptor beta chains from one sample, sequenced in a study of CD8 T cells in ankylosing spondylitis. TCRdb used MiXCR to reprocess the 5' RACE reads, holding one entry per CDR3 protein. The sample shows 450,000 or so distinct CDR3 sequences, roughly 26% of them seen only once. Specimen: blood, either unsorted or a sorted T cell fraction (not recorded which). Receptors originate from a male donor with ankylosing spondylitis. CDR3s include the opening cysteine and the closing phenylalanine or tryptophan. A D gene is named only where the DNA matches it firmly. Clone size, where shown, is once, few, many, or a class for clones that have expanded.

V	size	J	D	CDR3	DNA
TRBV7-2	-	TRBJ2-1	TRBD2	CASSLIRLAGGEQFF	TGTGCCAGCAGCTTAATACGACTAGCGGGAGGGGAGCAGTTCTTC
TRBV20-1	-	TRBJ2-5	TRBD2	CSAPRGRGETQYF	TGCAGTGCTCCCCGGGGGAGGGGAGAGACCCAGTACTTC
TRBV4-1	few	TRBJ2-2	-	CASSTQPGQSRNTGELFF	TGCGCCAGCAGCACTCAGCCTGGACAGAGCCGGAACACCGGGGAGCTGTTTTTT
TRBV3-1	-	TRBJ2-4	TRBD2	CASSPFGLAGGPKNIQYF	TGTGCCAGCAGCCCATTTGGACTAGCGGGAGGGCCCAAAAACATTCAGTACTTC
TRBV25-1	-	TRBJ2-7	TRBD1	CASSEDRTGSDEQYF	TGTGCCAGCAGTGAAGATAGGACAGGGAGCGACGAGCAGTACTTC
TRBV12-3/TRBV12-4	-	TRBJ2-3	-	CASSPRTSPLGTDTQYF	TGTGCCAGCAGTCCACGGACCAGTCCACTGGGCACAGATACGCAGTATTTT
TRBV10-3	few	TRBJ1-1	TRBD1	CAISGAQGSGNTEAFF	TGTGCCATCAGTGGGGCACAGGGGAGTGGAAACACTGAAGCTTTCTTT
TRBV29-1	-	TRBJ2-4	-	CNVVGNRQGIQYF	TGCAACGTTGTAGGGAACCGGCAGGGCATTCAGTACTTC
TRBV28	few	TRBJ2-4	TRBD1	CASNKQGAKNIQYF	TGTGCCAGCAATAAACAGGGGGCCAAAAACATTCAGTACTTC
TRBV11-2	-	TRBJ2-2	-	CASRRSGEEGELFF	TGTGCCAGCAGAAGATCGGGGGAGGAGGGGGAGCTGTTTTTT
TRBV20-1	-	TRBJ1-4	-	CSASTRADSRILFF	TGCAGTGCTAGTACCCGGGCGGATTCCAGAATTCTGTTTTTT
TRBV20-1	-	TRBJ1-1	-	CSAKTFGALNTEAFF	TGCAGTGCTAAGACCTTCGGGGCACTGAACACTGAAGCTTTCTTT
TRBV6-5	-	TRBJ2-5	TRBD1	CASSYPGQGRTQYF	TGTGCCAGCAGTTACCCGGGACAGGGTCGGACCCAGTACTTC
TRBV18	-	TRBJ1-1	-	CASSIQGKNTEAFF	TGTGCCAGCTCAATACAGGGTAAGAACACTGAAGCTTTCTTT
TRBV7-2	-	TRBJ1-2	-	CASSLYEGRGYTF	TGTGCCAGCAGCCTATATGAGGGCCGGGGCTACACCTTC